Here is one TCR beta chain with its context. The antigen is unknown. This record comes from a study of CD8+CD57+ T cells in acquired aplastic anemia. The CDR3 loop spans 15 amino acids. Germline CDR1 is SNHLY and CDR2 is FYNNEI. V was clipped by 3 bases and J by 2 bases, with 13 bases between them. For CDR3 and TCR beta VDJ profiling, genomic DNA was the template used. MiXCR, applied by TCRdb to the reads, yields one record per CDR3 protein. The repertoire holds about 71,000 distinct CDR3 sequences, with around half as singletons. Study outcomes and limitations: With respect to CD8+ Simpson's diversity, patients and controls did not differ significantly.

Sequenced input: sorted CD4+, CD8+, or CD8+CD57+ T cells (not recorded which) from PBMCs. This TCR derives from a human donor in good health, serving as a control. The chain carries TRBV2 and TRBJ1-1; no reliable D call. CDR3: CASSDDRSANTEAFF. The CDR3 coding sequence is TGTGCCAGCAGTGACGATCGGTCAGCCAACACTGAAGCTTTCTTT.